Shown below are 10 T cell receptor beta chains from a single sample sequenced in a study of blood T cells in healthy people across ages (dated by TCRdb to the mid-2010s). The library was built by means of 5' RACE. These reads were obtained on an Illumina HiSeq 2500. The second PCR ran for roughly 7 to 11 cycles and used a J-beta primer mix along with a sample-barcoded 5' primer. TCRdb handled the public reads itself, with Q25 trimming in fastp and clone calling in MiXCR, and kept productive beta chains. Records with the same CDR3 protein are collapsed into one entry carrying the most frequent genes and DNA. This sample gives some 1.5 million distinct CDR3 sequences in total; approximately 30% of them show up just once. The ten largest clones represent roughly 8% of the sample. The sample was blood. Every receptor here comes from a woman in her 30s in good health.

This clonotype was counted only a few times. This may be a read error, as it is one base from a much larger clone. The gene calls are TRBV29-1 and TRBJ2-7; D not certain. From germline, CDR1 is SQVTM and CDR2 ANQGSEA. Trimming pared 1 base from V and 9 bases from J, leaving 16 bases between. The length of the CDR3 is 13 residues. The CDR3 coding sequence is TGCAGCGTTGAAGTCTACTCCTCCGACGGGCAGTACTTC. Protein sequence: CSVEVYSSDGQYF.

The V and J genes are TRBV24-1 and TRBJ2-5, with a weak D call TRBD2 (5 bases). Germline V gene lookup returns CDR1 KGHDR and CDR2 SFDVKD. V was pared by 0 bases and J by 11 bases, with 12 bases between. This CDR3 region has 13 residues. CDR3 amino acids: CATSDLFEGEQYF. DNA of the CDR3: TGTGCCACCAGTGATTTGTTCGAGGGAGAGCAGTACTTC.

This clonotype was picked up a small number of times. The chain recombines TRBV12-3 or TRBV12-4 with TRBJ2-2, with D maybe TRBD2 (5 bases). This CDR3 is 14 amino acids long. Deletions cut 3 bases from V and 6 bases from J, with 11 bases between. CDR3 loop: CASSLRLAPGELFF. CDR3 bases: TGTGCCAGCAGTTTGCGGCTAGCCCCCGGGGAGCTGTTTTTT.

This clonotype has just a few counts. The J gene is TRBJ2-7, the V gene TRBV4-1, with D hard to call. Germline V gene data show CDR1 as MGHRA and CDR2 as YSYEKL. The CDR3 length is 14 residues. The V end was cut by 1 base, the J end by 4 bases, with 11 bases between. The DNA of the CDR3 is TGCGCCAGCAGCCAAGTTTCGCGGCAGTACGAGCAGTACTTC. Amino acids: CASSQVSRQYEQYF.

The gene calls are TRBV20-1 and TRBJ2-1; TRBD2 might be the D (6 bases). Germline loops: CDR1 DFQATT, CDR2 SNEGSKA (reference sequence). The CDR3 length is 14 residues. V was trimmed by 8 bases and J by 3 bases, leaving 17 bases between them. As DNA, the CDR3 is TGCAGTCCGTCCCGGGGACTGGGCTACAATGAGCAGTTCTTC. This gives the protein CSPSRGLGYNEQFF.

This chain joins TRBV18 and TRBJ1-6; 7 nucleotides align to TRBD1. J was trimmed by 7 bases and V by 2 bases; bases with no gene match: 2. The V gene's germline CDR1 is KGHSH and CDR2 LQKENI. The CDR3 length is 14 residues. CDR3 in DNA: TGTGCCAGCTCACCAACAGGGGCGAATTCACCCCTCCACTTT. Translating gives CASSPTGANSPLHF.

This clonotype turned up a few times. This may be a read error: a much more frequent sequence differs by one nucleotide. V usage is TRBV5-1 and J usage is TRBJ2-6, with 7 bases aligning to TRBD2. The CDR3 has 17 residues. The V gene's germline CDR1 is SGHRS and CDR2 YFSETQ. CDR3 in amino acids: CASSPGTGRSGANVPTF. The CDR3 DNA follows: TGCGCCAGCAGCCCGGGGACCGGGAGGTCTGGGGCCAACGTCCCGACTTTC.

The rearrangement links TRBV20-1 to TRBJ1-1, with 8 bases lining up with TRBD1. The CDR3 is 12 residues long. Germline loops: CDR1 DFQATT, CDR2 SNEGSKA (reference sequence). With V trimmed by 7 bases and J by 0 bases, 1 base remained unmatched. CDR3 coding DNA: TGCAGTGGACAGGGGATGAACACTGAAGCTTTCTTT. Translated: CSGQGMNTEAFF.

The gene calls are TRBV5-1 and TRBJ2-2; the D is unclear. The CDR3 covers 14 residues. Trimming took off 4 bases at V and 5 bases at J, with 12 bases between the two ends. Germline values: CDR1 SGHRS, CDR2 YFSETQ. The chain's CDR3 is CASSPIVGTGELFF. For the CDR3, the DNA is TGCGCCAGCAGCCCCATAGTAGGGACCGGGGAGCTGTTTTTT. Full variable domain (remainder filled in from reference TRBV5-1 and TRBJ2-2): KAGVTQTPRYLIKTRGQQVTLSCSPISGHRSVSWYQQTPGQGLQFLFEYFSETQRNKGNFPGRFSGRQFSNSRSEMNVSTLELGDSALYLCASSPIVGTGELFFGEGSRLTVL.

The CDR3 loop is CASSPGGGPGQGALGDNEQFF. The CDR3 bases are TGTGCCAGCAGCCCAGGGGGGGGGCCGGGACAGGGGGCCCTTGGAGACAATGAGCAGTTCTTC. The V and J genes are TRBV11-1 and TRBJ2-1, with TRBD1 identical over 12 bases. Germline values: CDR1 SGHAT, CDR2 FQDESV (reference sequence). The CDR3 extends over 21 amino acids. With V trimmed by 5 bases and J by 5 bases, 22 bases remained unmatched.